These 21 T cell receptor beta chains were sequenced from one sample in a study of cytomegalovirus exposure and HLA in healthy donors. The primer mix had 60 Vbeta and 13 Jbeta primers. This table comes from immunoSEQ multiplex PCR, and its TCRdb copy is limited to in-frame clones, with some not included. The sample holds 60,000 to 70,000 clones. Material for sequencing was PBMCs. The receptors stem from a boy between 10 and 17 years old in good health and CMV-seronegative.

The chain couples TRBV6-1 to TRBJ1-2; 7 bases align to TRBD1. Germline CDR1 MNHNS, CDR2 SASEGT. The V gene end was trimmed by 1 base and the J gene end by 4 bases; junction bases not matched to a gene: 12. This CDR3 region has 17 residues. CDR3 nucleotide sequence: TGTGCCAGCAGTGAAGTGACAGGGCTAGCTGTACTCTATGGCTACACCTTC. Translating gives CASSEVTGLAVLYGYTF.

CDR3 nucleotides: TGTGCCAGCTCACCACGGGGGGATAGCAATCAGCCCCAGCATTTT. Its translation is CASSPRGDSNQPQHF. This rearrangement joins TRBV18 to TRBJ1-5; tentatively, D is TRBD1 (5 bases). V was cut by 1 base and J by 0 bases, with 7 bases left in between. CDR1 is KGHSH, CDR2 LQKENI, per germline. CDR3 length equals 15 residues.

The chain links TRBV4-1 to TRBJ1-2; TRBD1 is a possible D gene (6 bases). V lost 4 bases, J lost 4 bases, and 13 bases lay in between. Germline CDR1 reads MGHRA; CDR2 reads YSYEKL. The CDR3 sequence is 14 residues long. The CDR3 nucleotides read TGCGCCAGCAGCCCAGTGACAGGTTCCTATGGCTACACCTTC. Translation gives CASSPVTGSYGYTF.

The chain employs TRBV4-2 and TRBJ1-1; TRBD1 matches 8 bases. The V segment lost 1 base and the J segment 4 bases; nucleotides outside the gene matches: 11. Germline lookup yields CDR1 LGHNA and CDR2 YNFKEQ. This CDR3 is 17 amino acids long. CDR3 in amino acids: CASSQVSQGAVGTEAFF. CDR3 sequence (DNA): TGTGCCAGCAGCCAAGTAAGTCAGGGGGCAGTCGGCACTGAAGCTTTCTTT.

CDR3 protein: CASGSGVDLVPYEQYF. The DNA of the CDR3 is TGTGCCAGCGGATCGGGGGTGGATTTGGTCCCCTACGAGCAGTACTTC. The gene calls are TRBV7-9 and TRBJ2-7, with D possibly TRBD2 on 6 matching bases. This CDR3 is built from 16 residues. Germline CDR1 and CDR2: SEHNR and FQNEAQ (reference sequence). Trimming removed 8 bases at V and 2 bases at J, with 22 bases between.

V is TRBV13 and J is TRBJ1-1; weak D call: TRBD1 (5 bases). V was clipped by 1 base and J by 4 bases, with 7 bases between them. The germline gives CDR1 PRHDT, CDR2 FYEKMQ (reference sequence). The CDR3 covers 13 residues. The CDR3 nucleotides are TGTGCCAGCAGCTTAGCAGGGCCCACTGAAGCTTTCTTT. Amino acid sequence: CASSLAGPTEAFF.

This chain joins TRBV6-5 and TRBJ1-2, with D perhaps matching TRBD1 (5 bases). The germline V and J ends were trimmed by 2 bases and 7 bases, with 17 bases remaining between them. Germline CDR1 MNHEY, CDR2 SVGAGI. CDR3 length: 15 residues. As DNA, the CDR3 is TGTGCCAGCAGTTACCAGGGTTACGAAGCGAGTGGCTACACCTTC. Translating it yields CASSYQGYEASGYTF.

The V gene is TRBV5-1, the J gene TRBJ2-1, with D possibly being TRBD1 (5 bases). Germline-derived CDR1 and CDR2 are SGHRS and YFSETQ. The CDR3 length is 15 residues. V lost 0 bases to trimming and J lost 4 bases, with 11 bases between them. CDR3 amino acids: CASSLAVQAYNEQFF. The CDR3, as DNA: TGCGCCAGCAGCTTGGCCGTACAGGCATACAATGAGCAGTTCTTC.

The chain combines TRBV7-2 with TRBJ1-1, with a possible D match to TRBD1 (6 bases). CDR1 is SGHTA, CDR2 FQGNSA, per germline. The CDR3 length is 17 residues. Trimming left V 1 base short and J 0 bases short, with 15 bases between. CDR3 region: CASSLGPQGLMNTEAFF. For the CDR3, the DNA is TGTGCCAGCAGCTTAGGCCCCCAGGGGCTCATGAACACTGAAGCTTTCTTT.

The chain employs TRBV7-9 and TRBJ1-4, with TRBD1 as a possible D gene (6 bases). This CDR3 spans 15 amino acids. V shed 1 base and J shed 5 bases, with 11 bases lying between them. Germline V lookup: CDR1 SEHNR, CDR2 FQNEAQ (reference sequence). The CDR3 DNA sequence: TGTGCCAGCAGCTTAGGGGCAGGGGAGAATGAAAAACTGTTTTTT. It is translated as CASSLGAGENEKLFF. Based on the CDR3 plus reference TRBV7-9 and TRBJ1-4, the full variable domain is DTGVSQNPRHKITKRGQNVTFRCDPISEHNRLYWYRQTLGQGPEFLTYFQNEAQLEKSRLLSDRFSAERPKGSFSTLEIQRTEQGDSAMYLCASSLGAGENEKLFFGSGTQLSVL.

CDR3 sequence: CASSLTIQGRGNTIYF. CDR3 nucleotide sequence: TGCGCCAGCAGCTTGACTATACAGGGTAGAGGAAACACCATATATTTT. The chain carries TRBV5-1 and TRBJ1-3; a weak D match, TRBD1 (6 bases). The CDR3 consists of 16 residues. The germline gives CDR1 SGHRS, CDR2 YFSETQ. V lost 1 base and J lost 4, with 15 bases in between.

The chain carries TRBV19 and TRBJ2-5; 9 bases are a match to TRBD2. This CDR3 is 15 amino acids long. With 5 bases clipped from V and 3 bases from J, the junction kept 7 bases outside the gene matches. Per the germline V gene, CDR1 is LNHDA and CDR2 is SQIVND (reference sequence). The CDR3 DNA sequence: TGTGCCAGTAGTCCGAGGGTAGCGGGAGAAGAGACCCAGTACTTC. It yields the protein CASSPRVAGEETQYF.

V usage is TRBV2 and J usage is TRBJ2-7, with TRBD1 matching over 9 bases. CDR1 and CDR2 (germline): SNHLY, FYNNEI. The CDR3 spans 13 residues. The J segment lost 5 bases and the V segment lost 7 bases, leaving 6 bases of the junction unmatched. CDR3 in DNA: TGTGCCAGCACCTTGGGACAGGGCCACGAGCAGTACTTC. Translation gives CASTLGQGHEQYF.

The chain links TRBV30 to TRBJ2-7; TRBD1 is a possible D gene (5 bases). The CDR3 has 10 residues. Germline CDR1 is GTSNPN and CDR2 is SVGIG (reference sequence). The CDR3 nucleotides read TGTGCTTCCGACAGACCTGAGCAGTACTTC. The encoded protein is CASDRPEQYF.

On this clone: The junction shows a germline mismatch at one end, possibly a read error. The chain joins TRBV7-2 to TRBJ1-4; D call uncertain. The CDR3 contains 14 residues. The germline V gene encodes CDR1 SGHTA and CDR2 FQGNSA. This CDR3 is CASSQTRVNGKLFF. The CDR3 DNA reads TGTGCCAGCAGTCAAACTCGGGTGAATGGAAAACTGTTTTTT.

The chain uses TRBV2 and TRBJ1-2; no definite D call. CDR1 is SNHLY, CDR2 FYNNEI, per germline. CDR3 size: 11 residues. V was pared by 7 bases and J by 4 bases, with 7 bases between. CDR3 residues: CASKESYGYTF. The CDR3 bases are TGTGCCAGCAAGGAGAGCTATGGCTACACCTTC.

The chain has TRBV5-6 and TRBJ1-1, with 8 positions matching TRBD1. The junction had 5 bases not matched to a gene; V was cut back by 2 bases and J by 5 bases. The CDR3 contains 14 residues. Germline CDR1 reads SGHDT; CDR2 reads YYEEEE. The CDR3 protein is CASSFRTGRTEAFF. The CDR3 nucleotides read TGTGCCAGCAGCTTTCGGACAGGGAGGACTGAAGCTTTCTTT.

About this clone: This sample also contains other DNA sequences that code for the same CDR3. The chain links TRBV5-1 to TRBJ1-1; possible D gene TRBD1, 6 bases. The CDR3 is 13 amino acids. The V end was cut by 3 bases, the J end by 3 bases, with 9 bases between. The germline CDR1 and CDR2 sequences are SGHRS and YFSETQ. CDR3 nucleotide sequence: TGCGCCAGCAGCTCACAGGGTGACACTGAAGCTTTCTTT. Encoded protein: CASSSQGDTEAFF.

The V and J genes are TRBV15 and TRBJ1-1; a possible D gene is TRBD1 (5 bases). The CDR3 is 16 residues long. The germline V gene has CDR1 LNHNV and CDR2 YYDKDF (reference sequence). The V and J ends lost 1 base and 3 bases respectively, with 15 bases between them. CDR3 DNA sequence: TGTGCCACCAGCAGAGGGAGGGGAGGGATGGACACTGAAGCTTTCTTT. Protein sequence: CATSRGRGGMDTEAFF.

The chain carries TRBV18 and TRBJ2-5; tentatively, D is TRBD2 (7 bases). V gave up 6 bases and J gave up 11 bases, with 25 bases separating them. The CDR3 is made up of 15 amino acids. CDR1 is KGHSH and CDR2 is LQKENI in the germline V gene. CDR3 coding DNA: TGTGCCAGCTCGTATACAGGGATCTCCGGACTAGAGCAGTACTTC. It specifies CASSYTGISGLEQYF.

This rearrangement joins TRBV4-1 to TRBJ2-1, with D perhaps matching TRBD2 (6 bases). The CDR3 covers 16 residues. Deletions cut 2 bases from V and 4 bases from J, with 15 bases between. Germline V gene data show CDR1 as MGHRA and CDR2 as YSYEKL. CDR3 nucleotide sequence: TGCGCCAGCAGCCAAAGCTGGGGGGAGAGGTACAATGAGCAGTTCTTC. As protein: CASSQSWGERYNEQFF.